This T cell receptor (beta chain) was obtained from a study of blood T cell repertoires in COVID-19. Overall study: Specimens from acute and convalescent COVID-19 originated in the United States, Italy and Spain. In each case, the material was cDNA or gDNA derived from T cells, B-cell-depleted T cells, or PBMCs.

Trimming took off 5 bases at V and 0 bases at J, with 6 bases between the two ends. The germline gives CDR1 SGHNT, CDR2 YENEEA. The CDR3 covers 13 residues. Self-reported history from a screening survey and questionnaire set each donor's cohort. Authors' processing steps: The assay estimated nucleated cells by amplifying reference gene primers. The protocol was immunoSEQ multiplex PCR, while the TCRdb copy is restricted to in-frame clones and leaves out a portion. The D gene and trimming were derived from the DNA, and the V and J assignments and clone size from that table. In the table there are 250,000 to 300,000 clones, approximately 91% of which are singletons.

The sequence was obtained from a woman aged 40 to 50 with acute COVID-19. The chain carries TRBV11-3 and TRBJ2-3; no definite D call. The sequencing input was PBMCs or T cells enriched from blood (not recorded which). DNA of the CDR3: TGTGCCAGCAGCAAGACTAGCACAGATACGCAGTATTTT. This gives the protein CASSKTSTDTQYF.